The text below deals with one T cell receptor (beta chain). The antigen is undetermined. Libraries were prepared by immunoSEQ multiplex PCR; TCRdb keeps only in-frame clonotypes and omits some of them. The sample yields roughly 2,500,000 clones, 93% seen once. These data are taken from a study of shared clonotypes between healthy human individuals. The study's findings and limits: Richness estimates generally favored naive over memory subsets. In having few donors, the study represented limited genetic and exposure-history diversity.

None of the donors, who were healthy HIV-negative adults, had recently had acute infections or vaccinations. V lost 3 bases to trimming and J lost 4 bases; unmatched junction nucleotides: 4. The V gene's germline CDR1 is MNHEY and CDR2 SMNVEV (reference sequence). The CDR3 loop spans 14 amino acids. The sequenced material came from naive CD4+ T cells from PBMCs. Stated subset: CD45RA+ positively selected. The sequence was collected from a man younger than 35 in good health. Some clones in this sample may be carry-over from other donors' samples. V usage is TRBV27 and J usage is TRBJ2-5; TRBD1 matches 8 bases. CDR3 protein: CASSLAQGVETQYF. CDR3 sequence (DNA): TGTGCCAGCAGTTTGGCACAGGGGGTAGAGACCCAGTACTTC.